The 25 T cell receptor beta chains in this list originate from one sample, sequenced in a study of blood T cell repertoires in COVID-19. The repertoire was sequenced with immunoSEQ multiplex PCR; TCRdb's copy has only in-frame clones and lacks some. This table has about 75,000 clones, roughly 87% appearing once. Sequencing was performed on peripheral blood. The receptors originated from a woman in her 50s with acute or convalescent COVID-19.

This rearrangement joins TRBV9 to TRBJ2-1; the match to TRBD2 covers 9 bases. The CDR3 spans 15 residues. The trim removed 3 bases at V and 7 bases at J, leaving 8 bases unmatched. From germline, CDR1 is SGDLS and CDR2 YYNGEE. The CDR3 is CASSESGRMGNEQFF. For the CDR3, the DNA is TGTGCCAGCAGCGAGAGCGGGAGGATGGGGAATGAGCAGTTCTTC.

The CDR3 region is CASRQSTAPKEQYF. The CDR3 DNA follows: TGTGCCAGCAGGCAGTCGACAGCCCCGAAAGAGCAGTACTTC. The gene calls are TRBV28 and TRBJ2-7; D perhaps matches TRBD1 (5 bases). CDR1 is MDHEN, CDR2 SYDVKM, per germline. V was clipped by 6 bases and J by 7 bases, with 19 bases between them. The CDR3 spans 14 residues. Drawing the rest from reference TRBV28 and TRBJ2-7, the complete variable domain is DVKVTQSSRYLVKRTGEKVFLECVQDMDHENMFWYRQDPGLGLRLIYFSYDVKMKEKGDIPEGYSVSREKKERFSLILESASTNQTSMYLCASRQSTAPKEQYFGPGTRLTVT.

This chain links TRBV16 with TRBJ1-1, with TRBD1 identical over 7 bases. This CDR3 is 12 amino acids long. Germline values: CDR1 KGHSY, CDR2 FQNENV. With V trimmed by 8 bases and J by 6 bases, 6 bases remained unmatched. The CDR3 sequence: CASPPGQAEAFF. The CDR3 nucleotides are TGTGCCAGCCCACCAGGACAGGCTGAAGCTTTCTTT.

The chain employs TRBV19 and TRBJ2-4, with a tentative D call TRBD2 (6 bases). Trimming shortened V by 0 bases and J by 9 bases, and 21 bases separated the two germline ends. This CDR3 has 17 amino acids. Germline loops: CDR1 LNHDA, CDR2 SQIVND (reference sequence). This CDR3 reads CASSIDPGMEGSGIQYF. For the CDR3, the DNA is TGTGCCAGTAGTATAGATCCAGGCATGGAGGGCTCTGGCATTCAGTACTTC.

The chain couples TRBV19 to TRBJ1-5; a weak D match, TRBD1 (5 bases). Deletions cut 6 bases from V and 5 bases from J, with 14 bases between. Germline V gene lookup returns CDR1 LNHDA and CDR2 SQIVND (reference sequence). This CDR3 contains 14 residues. Here the CDR3 reads CASRGRGHDQPQHF. In DNA, the CDR3 is TGTGCCAGTAGAGGGCGGGGCCACGATCAGCCCCAGCATTTT. Supplemented by reference TRBV19 and TRBJ1-5, the full variable domain reads DGGITQSPKYLFRKEGQNVTLSCEQNLNHDAMYWYRQDPGQGLRLIYYSQIVNDFQKGDIAEGYSVSREKKESFPLTVTSAQKNPTAFYLCASRGRGHDQPQHFGDGTRLSIL.

The V gene is TRBV27, the J gene TRBJ1-1; D gene uncertain. CDR3 size: 11 residues. The germline V gene has CDR1 MNHEY and CDR2 SMNVEV (reference sequence). The V end lost 3 bases, the J end lost 7 bases, and 6 bases lay between the germline ends. The CDR3: CASSFGIEAFF. CDR3 in DNA: TGTGCCAGCAGTTTCGGGATTGAAGCTTTCTTT.

The chain is built from TRBV7-2 and TRBJ1-1, with TRBD1 as a possible D gene (6 bases). V was clipped by 8 bases and J by 2 bases, with 21 bases between them. The CDR3 contains 16 residues. The germline gives CDR1 SGHTA, CDR2 FQGNSA. DNA for the CDR3: TGTGCCAGCGGAAAGCTGGGGGCGACAGTAAACACTGAAGCTTTCTTT. Translated: CASGKLGATVNTEAFF.

The chain joins TRBV12-3 or TRBV12-4 to TRBJ2-3, with D hard to call. There are 13 residues in the CDR3. The V end was cut by 3 bases, the J end by 1 base, with 5 bases between. CDR3 amino acids: CASSFQGTDTQYF. CDR3 DNA: TGTGCCAGCAGTTTTCAGGGCACAGATACGCAGTATTTT.

The V gene is TRBV19, the J gene TRBJ2-7; 9 nucleotides agree with TRBD1. The germline V gene encodes CDR1 LNHDA and CDR2 SQIVND (reference sequence). The CDR3 sequence is 15 residues long. J was trimmed by 3 bases and V by 6 bases; bases with no gene match: 9. CDR3 DNA sequence: TGTGCCAGTAGGATCGGACAGGGGTCGTACTACGAGCAGTACTTC. Its translation is CASRIGQGSYYEQYF.

This clone has just one count. The chain has TRBV5-3 and TRBJ2-4; 11 nucleotides agree with TRBD2. TRBV5-3 is filed as an ORF, its function uncertain. The V gene end was trimmed by 10 bases and the J gene end by 6 bases; junction bases not matched to a gene: 6. The CDR3 sequence is 13 residues long. The CDR3 region has the DNA TGTGCCCGGATTCTAGCGGGAGGAAACATTCAGTACTTC. Translating gives CARILAGGNIQYF.

In its sample, this clone was seen a few times. The chain carries TRBV19 and TRBJ1-5; 9 bases fit TRBD1. Trimming at V came to 6 bases and at J to 6 bases, leaving 6 bases not matched to a gene. Germline V gives CDR1 LNHDA, CDR2 SQIVND (reference sequence). The length of the CDR3 is 14 residues. The CDR3 DNA reads as TGTGCCAGTAGGGAAACAGGGGGCGGTCAGCCCCAGCATTTT. Amino acids: CASRETGGGQPQHF.

This clone appeared once. The chain is built from TRBV7-9 and TRBJ1-4; 7 bases align to TRBD1. V dropped 5 bases and J dropped 4; count of bases not matched to a gene: 7. The germline CDR1 and CDR2 sequences are SEHNR and FQNEAQ (reference sequence). The CDR3 sequence is 15 residues long. In DNA, the CDR3 is TGTGCCAGCAGCGCACCGGGACAGCTTAATGAAAAACTGTTTTTT. This translates into CASSAPGQLNEKLFF.

This clone has just one count. This chain uses TRBV4-2 with TRBJ2-3, with TRBD2 identical over 11 bases. The V segment lost 4 bases and the J segment 3 bases; nucleotides outside the gene matches: 9. This CDR3 is built from 17 residues. Germline V CDR1 and CDR2: LGHNA, YNFKEQ. For the CDR3, the DNA is TGTGCCAGCAGCCGTACCATAGCGGGAGGGCCAACAGATACGCAGTATTTT. Translated: CASSRTIAGGPTDTQYF.

The gene calls are TRBV2 and TRBJ1-6; the D is unclear. The ends were cut back, 0 bases at V and 5 bases at J, with 8 bases in the middle. This CDR3 region has 15 residues. Germline V CDR1 and CDR2: SNHLY, FYNNEI. CDR3 in DNA: TGTGCCAGCAGTGAAGCGATAGGAGATAATTCACCCCTCCACTTT. Translating gives CASSEAIGDNSPLHF. The whole variable domain, remainder taken from reference TRBV2 and TRBJ1-6, is EPEVTQTPSHQVTQMGQEVILRCVPISNHLYFYWYRQILGQKVEFLVSFYNNEISEKSEIFDDQFSVERPDGSNFTLKIRSTKLEDSAMYFCASSEAIGDNSPLHFGNGTRLTVT.

V gene TRBV30 combines with J gene TRBJ2-7; the D gene is possibly TRBD2 (6 bases). V gave up 5 bases and J gave up 5 bases, with 13 bases separating them. The CDR3 spans 12 residues. CDR1 GTSNPN and CDR2 SVGIG come from the germline V gene (reference sequence). CDR3: CAWRPGGNEQYF. CDR3 sequence (DNA): TGTGCCTGGCGCCCCGGAGGGAACGAGCAGTACTTC.

This rearrangement joins TRBV11-1 to TRBJ2-5; tentatively, D is TRBD2 (6 bases). Between the trimmed V and J ends, which lost 1 base and 2 bases, there was a span of 11 bases. The CDR3 consists of 15 residues. Germline loops: CDR1 SGHAT, CDR2 FQDESV (reference sequence). CDR3 nucleotides: TGTGCCAGCAGCTTAGGACCCAGCGGGCAAGAGACCCAGTACTTC. This sequence encodes CASSLGPSGQETQYF.

The V and J genes are TRBV14 and TRBJ1-1; D is possibly TRBD1 (6 bases). Germline V lookup: CDR1 SGHDN, CDR2 FVKESK. V dropped 6 bases and J dropped 5 bases, with 13 bases sitting between them. The CDR3 has 13 residues. The CDR3 DNA reads TGTGCCAGCAGTCAGTCTAGGGGGACTGAAGCTTTCTTT. This translates into CASSQSRGTEAFF.

The chain couples TRBV11-1 to TRBJ2-1; 10 bases agree with TRBD2. The CDR3 loop spans 16 amino acids. With V trimmed by 1 base and J by 2 bases, 2 bases remained unmatched. From germline, CDR1 is SGHAT and CDR2 FQDESV (reference sequence). For the CDR3, the DNA is TGTGCCAGCAGCTTAGGAGCGGGAGGGGCCTACAATGAGCAGTTCTTC. It yields the protein CASSLGAGGAYNEQFF.

The gene calls are TRBV7-9 and TRBJ1-2, with no clear D. From germline, CDR1 is SEHNR and CDR2 FQNEAQ (reference sequence). This CDR3 is 14 amino acids long. The V gene lost 5 bases and the J gene lost 1 base, with 11 bases spanning the gap. CDR3 nucleotide sequence: TGTGCCAGCAGCCAATGGACTGATAACTATGGCTACACCTTC. It specifies CASSQWTDNYGYTF.

This chain's CDR3 is CASSEGGSSGNTIYF. The CDR3 bases are TGTGCCAGCAGTGAGGGGGGGTCGTCTGGAAACACCATATATTTT. The rearrangement uses TRBV9 and TRBJ1-3; maybe TRBD1 (6 bases). This CDR3 is built from 15 residues. Germline V gene lookup returns CDR1 SGDLS and CDR2 YYNGEE. V shed 5 bases and J shed 1 base, with 13 bases lying between them.

V is TRBV19 and J is TRBJ1-5; TRBD1 agrees at 8 bases. V lost 8 bases, J lost 5 bases, and 5 bases stayed unmatched. The CDR3 is 13 amino acids. The germline gives CDR1 LNHDA, CDR2 SQIVND (reference sequence). CDR3 bases: TGTGCCAGTTGGACAGGGCTTGATCAGCCCCAGCATTTT. Its protein is CASWTGLDQPQHF.

The chain uses TRBV2 and TRBJ2-2; TRBD2 aligns across 10 bases. The CDR3 has 16 amino acids. CDR1 and CDR2 (germline): SNHLY, FYNNEI. V dropped 5 bases and J dropped 5; count of bases not matched to a gene: 8. CDR3 residues: CASSRRAGGHTGELFF. The CDR3, as DNA: TGTGCCAGCAGTCGCCGAGCGGGAGGGCATACCGGGGAGCTGTTTTTT.

This CDR3 reads CASSLPRANSPLHF. CDR3 bases: TGTGCCAGCAGCTTACCCAGGGCAAATTCACCCCTCCACTTT. The chain employs TRBV7-2 and TRBJ1-6; perhaps TRBD1 as D (5 bases). The CDR3 spans 14 residues. Trimming took off 2 bases at V and 7 bases at J, with 9 bases between the two ends. Per the germline V gene, CDR1 is SGHTA and CDR2 is FQGNSA.

The rearrangement uses TRBV18 and TRBJ2-5, with D hard to call. Trimming took 6 bases from V and 4 from J, leaving 9 bases between them. The CDR3 totals 12 residues. The germline CDR1 and CDR2 sequences are KGHSH and LQKENI. The CDR3 loop reads CASSFRSETQYF. In DNA form, the CDR3 reads TGTGCCAGCTCGTTCAGGTCAGAGACCCAGTACTTC.

The chain links TRBV10-2 to TRBJ1-2, with no clear D. The CDR3 contains 13 residues. Germline V gene sequence: CDR1 WSHSY, CDR2 SAAADI. The germline V and J ends were trimmed by 6 bases and 8 bases, with 16 bases remaining between them. Here the CDR3 DNA reads TGCGCCAGCAGCTCTCGGGAGAGGAGGGGCTACACCTTC. Translated, it gives CASSSRERRGYTF.